The source of this T cell receptor beta chain is a study of blood T cell repertoires in COVID-19. Study as a whole: Sample material is recorded as cDNA or gDNA derived from T cells, B-cell-depleted T cells, or PBMCs.

The assay was immunoSEQ multiplex PCR, and TCRdb's table has in-frame clones only and misses some. This sample has 310,000 or so clones, with 80% to 90% found just once. Clinical histories supplied by participants themselves formed the basis of cohort assignment. There are 14 residues in the CDR3. V dropped 0 bases and J dropped 4 bases, with 7 bases sitting between them. Germline V gives CDR1 MGHRA, CDR2 YSYEKL. The specimen sequenced was PBMCs or T cells enriched from blood (not recorded which). This TCR derives from a woman younger than 35 who had recovered from COVID-19. This rearrangement joins TRBV4-1 to TRBJ1-3; no reliable D call. CDR3 residues: CASSQDLGGNTIYF. In DNA form, the CDR3 reads TGCGCCAGCAGCCAAGATTTGGGCGGAAACACCATATATTTT.